The 29 T cell receptor beta chains reported below all come from one sample, sequenced in a study of beta chain features in type 1 diabetes. cDNA synthesis used the whole RNA isolate, giving expressed TCRB sequences. Using immunoSEQ multiplex PCR, the repertoire was profiled, and TCRdb retains in-frame clones only, with some absent. The data show 200,000 to 250,000 clones, approximately 11% seen once. The specimen sequenced was central memory CD4+ T cells from blood. Receptors originate from a man aged 18-30 years in good health.

This chain uses TRBV27 with TRBJ2-7, with D possibly being TRBD1 (5 bases). Germline V gene sequence: CDR1 MNHEY, CDR2 SMNVEV (reference sequence). Trimming took off 3 bases at V and 5 bases at J, with 14 bases between the two ends. The CDR3 is made up of 14 amino acids. CDR3 sequence reads: CASSFWAGSHEQYF. For the CDR3, the DNA is TGTGCCAGCAGTTTCTGGGCAGGGTCGCACGAGCAGTACTTC.

This clone was picked up a small number of times. A read error may account for a junction end that differs from germline. The chain recombines TRBV6-6 with TRBJ2-1; 7 nucleotides match TRBD1. This CDR3 has 13 amino acids. CDR1 and CDR2 (germline): MNHNY, SVGAGI (reference sequence). The CDR3 region is CASSLDGDSYCVF. The CDR3 region has the DNA TGTGCCAGCAGCCTAGACGGGGACAGCTACTGCGTCTTC.

This clone was observed many times. V gene TRBV27 combines with J gene TRBJ1-2, with 9 nucleotides matching TRBD1. The V segment lost 5 bases and the J segment 8 bases; nucleotides outside the gene matches: 6. CDR1 and CDR2 (germline): MNHEY, SMNVEV (reference sequence). The CDR3 is 13 amino acids. The CDR3: CASSTRQGGGYTF. CDR3 DNA: TGTGCCAGCAGTACCCGACAGGGGGGAGGCTACACCTTC.

There are many counts of this clone. The CDR3 spells CASSVIMDTGELFF. As DNA, the CDR3 is TGTGCCAGCAGTGTTATAATGGACACCGGGGAGCTGTTTTTT. V and J are TRBV6-1 and TRBJ2-2; no clear D. CDR1 is MNHNS and CDR2 is SASEGT in the germline V gene. The CDR3 loop spans 14 amino acids. Between the trimmed V and J ends, which lost 4 bases and 3 bases, there was a span of 9 bases.

This clone has only a few counts. This chain connects TRBV10-3 to TRBJ2-6; 9 bases agree with TRBD2. Germline V gene sequence: CDR1 ENHRY, CDR2 SYGVKD. V gave up 0 bases and J gave up 1 base; unmatched junction bases: 1. The CDR3 is 17 amino acids. The chain's CDR3 is CAISESGLASGANVLTF. The CDR3 coding sequence is TGTGCCATCAGTGAGTCGGGACTAGCTTCTGGGGCCAACGTCCTGACTTTC.

The genes are TRBV9 and TRBJ2-1; perhaps TRBD2 as D (5 bases). Trimming pared 0 bases from V and 0 bases from J, leaving 10 bases between. Germline V gene data show CDR1 as SGDLS and CDR2 as YYNGEE. The CDR3 loop spans 16 amino acids. The CDR3 loop reads CASSVGQAASYNEQFF. CDR3 in DNA: TGTGCCAGCAGCGTAGGACAAGCGGCCTCCTACAATGAGCAGTTCTTC.

This clone was detected only a few times. The genes are TRBV5-1 and TRBJ2-6; D is uncertain. V was trimmed by 2 bases and J by 0 bases, leaving 6 bases between them. This CDR3 contains 15 residues. The germline gives CDR1 SGHRS, CDR2 YFSETQ. CDR3 nucleotides: TGCGCCAGCAGCTTAGGCAACTCTGGGGCCAACGTCCTGACTTTC. It specifies CASSLGNSGANVLTF.

This clone has a handful of counts. In nucleotides, the CDR3 is TGTGCCAGCTCACCACTCCGCAATGAGCAGTTCTTC. Translation: CASSPLRNEQFF. The chain links TRBV18 to TRBJ2-1; D gene uncertain. The CDR3 has 12 amino acids. Trimming cost V 1 base and J 6 bases, with 4 bases left between them. The germline V gene has CDR1 KGHSH and CDR2 LQKENI.

This clone has just a few counts. This chain links TRBV5-6 with TRBJ1-1; weak D call: TRBD1 (5 bases). The V and J ends lost 2 bases and 1 base respectively, with 15 bases between them. CDR1 and CDR2 (germline): SGHDT, YYEEEE. The CDR3 has 16 amino acids. CDR3 DNA: TGTGCCAGCAGCTTACCTGATGGGGGGAAGAACACTGAAGCTTTCTTT. This gives the protein CASSLPDGGKNTEAFF.

This clone has more than one count but fewer than ten. The chain links TRBV6-1 to TRBJ1-5; 10 bases are shared with TRBD1. The CDR3 loop spans 16 amino acids. The V gene's germline CDR1 is MNHNS and CDR2 SASEGT. V was pared by 1 base and J by 6 bases, with 6 bases of the junction left unmatched. The CDR3 sequence: CASSEGTGGYAQPQHF. CDR3 nucleotide sequence: TGTGCCAGCAGTGAAGGGACAGGGGGATATGCTCAGCCCCAGCATTTT.

This clone was counted many times. Other DNA sequences in the same sample also yield this CDR3. The chain links TRBV30 to TRBJ1-1; no clear D. CDR1 and CDR2 (germline): GTSNPN, SVGIG (reference sequence). V was clipped by 5 bases and J by 3 bases, with 10 bases between them. The CDR3 covers 12 residues. CDR3 DNA: TGTGCCTGGTCCCGGAGGGACACTGAAGCTTTCTTT. The encoded protein is CAWSRRDTEAFF.

This clone occurred a few times. The chain joins TRBV28 to TRBJ2-5, with D perhaps assigned TRBD1 or TRBD2 (5 bases each). The CDR3 is made up of 14 amino acids. The V gene lost 1 base and the J gene lost 3 bases, with 9 bases spanning the gap. CDR1 is MDHEN, CDR2 SYDVKM, per germline. The CDR3, as DNA: TGTGCCAGCAGTTTATCGGGGCCAGAAGAGACCCAGTACTTC. Its protein is CASSLSGPEETQYF. The full variable domain, in which reference TRBV28 and TRBJ2-5 provide the parts outside the CDR3, is DVKVTQSSRYLVKRTGEKVFLECVQDMDHENMFWYRQDPGLGLRLIYFSYDVKMKEKGDIPEGYSVSREKKERFSLILESASTNQTSMYLCASSLSGPEETQYFGPGTRLLVL.

This chain joins TRBV9 and TRBJ1-2, with D hard to call. The CDR3 spans 12 residues. Per the germline V gene, CDR1 is SGDLS and CDR2 is YYNGEE. Trimming shortened V by 2 bases and J by 4 bases, and 6 bases separated the two germline ends. The CDR3 DNA reads as TGTGCCAGCAGCGTTGTATCCTATGGCTACACCTTC. This codes for CASSVVSYGYTF.

The V call is TRBV6-1, the J call TRBJ1-1; 7 bases are shared with TRBD1. This CDR3 spans 15 amino acids. Germline CDR1 and CDR2: MNHNS and SASEGT. Trimming cost V 6 bases and J 1 base; bases outside gene matches: 8. CDR3 amino acids: CASSGMGTANTEAFF. The CDR3 DNA is TGTGCCAGCAGCGGAATGGGGACAGCGAACACTGAAGCTTTCTTT.

This chain uses TRBV4-3 with TRBJ2-3; D uncertain. This CDR3 region has 14 residues. Trimming removed 0 bases at V and 0 bases at J, with 4 bases between. Germline V CDR1 and CDR2: LGHNA, YSLEER. The CDR3 nucleotides read TGCGCCAGCAGCCAAGATGTCAGCACAGATACGCAGTATTTT. Protein product: CASSQDVSTDTQYF.

The V gene is TRBV11-1, the J gene TRBJ2-5; 8 bases map to TRBD2. The CDR3 runs 14 residues. The germline V gene has CDR1 SGHAT and CDR2 FQDESV (reference sequence). V gave up 5 bases and J gave up 2 bases; unmatched junction bases: 4. CDR3 region: CASSKLAAQETQYF. Written as DNA, the CDR3 is TGTGCCAGCAGCAAACTAGCGGCTCAAGAGACCCAGTACTTC.

The rearrangement uses TRBV5-6 and TRBJ1-1; 8 bases map to TRBD1. The CDR3 totals 14 residues. J lost 0 bases, V lost 6 bases, and 4 bases had no gene match. CDR1 and CDR2 (germline): SGHDT, YYEEEE. The CDR3 DNA is TGTGCCAGCACAGGGGGCTTGGTGAACACTGAAGCTTTCTTT. Protein sequence: CASTGGLVNTEAFF.

This clone appeared a single time. The rearrangement links TRBV30 to TRBJ2-5; a possible D gene is TRBD1 (5 bases). The germline V gene encodes CDR1 GTSNPN and CDR2 SVGIG (reference sequence). The CDR3 is 10 amino acids. Trimming pared 8 bases from V and 3 bases from J, leaving 7 bases between. CDR3 coding DNA: TGTGCCGAAGGGGAAGAGACCCAGTACTTC. Translation: CAEGEETQYF. Together with reference TRBV30 and TRBJ2-5, the CDR3 gives the full variable domain: SQTIHQWPATLVQPVGSPLSLECTVEGTSNPNLYWYRQAAGRGLQLLFYSVGIGQISSEVPQNLSASRPQDRQFILSSKKLLLSDSGFYLCAEGEETQYFGPGTRLLVL.

Regarding this clone: Other DNA sequences from this sample encode an identical CDR3 as well. This sequence joins TRBV6-6 and TRBJ2-5; possibly TRBD2 for D (6 bases). This CDR3 region has 12 residues. V lost 2 bases and J lost 5, with 6 bases in between. In germline, CDR1 is MNHNY, CDR2 SVGAGI (reference sequence). CDR3 region: CASSYGGETQYF. The DNA for the CDR3 is TGTGCCAGCAGTTACGGGGGGGAGACCCAGTACTTC.

A few counts support this clone. At one boundary the junction diverges from the germline segment, which might be a read error. The V and J genes are TRBV7-7 and TRBJ2-5, with a possible D match to TRBD2 (5 bases). CDR1 SSHAT and CDR2 FNYEAQ come from the germline V gene (reference sequence). CDR3 size: 14 residues. The CDR3 bases are TGTGCTAGCAGCTTATCGCTAGCCGTTGAGACCCAGTACTTC. It codes for CASSLSLAVETQYF. Together with reference TRBV7-7 and TRBJ2-5, the CDR3 gives the full variable domain: GAGVSQSPRYKVTKRGQDVTLRCDPISSHATLYWYQQALGQGPEFLTYFNYEAQPDKSGLPSDRFSAERPEGSISTLTIQRTEQRDSAMYRCASSLSLAVETQYFGPGTRLLVL.

In its sample, this clone was seen a few times. The V gene is TRBV28, the J gene TRBJ2-2; tentatively, D is TRBD1 (6 bases). Trimming cost V 7 bases and J 4 bases, with 13 bases left between them. Germline values: CDR1 MDHEN, CDR2 SYDVKM. The length of the CDR3 is 14 residues. The CDR3 sequence is CASTLEGGTGELFF. The CDR3 nucleotides read TGTGCCAGCACCCTAGAAGGGGGCACCGGGGAGCTGTTTTTT.

The chain combines TRBV4-2 with TRBJ2-1; no firm D call. Germline V CDR1 and CDR2: LGHNA, YNFKEQ. V dropped 0 bases and J dropped 3 bases, with 6 bases sitting between them. This CDR3 comprises 14 residues. In DNA, the CDR3 is TGTGCCAGCAGCCAAGAACACAGCTACAATGAGCAGTTCTTC. Encoded protein: CASSQEHSYNEQFF.

This clone has just a few counts. The rearrangement uses TRBV29-1 and TRBJ2-7; 12 positions agree with TRBD2. The germline CDR1 and CDR2 sequences are SQVTM and ANQGSEA. The CDR3 loop spans 14 amino acids. V was clipped by 3 bases and J by 6 bases; unmatched bases: 6. CDR3: CSVDRLAGDGEQYF. The CDR3 DNA sequence: TGCAGCGTTGACCGACTAGCGGGAGACGGCGAGCAGTACTTC.

The genes are TRBV2 and TRBJ1-3; the D is unclear. The CDR3 loop spans 13 amino acids. Germline lookup yields CDR1 SNHLY and CDR2 FYNNEI. V was cut by 6 bases and J by 1 base, with 7 bases left in between. CDR3 sequence reads: CASSLGSGNTIYF. As DNA, the CDR3 is TGTGCCAGCAGCCTGGGGTCTGGAAACACCATATATTTT.

This clone was recorded a few times. The V and J genes are TRBV7-8 and TRBJ2-7, with TRBD1 matching 7 bases. J lost 1 base, V lost 5 bases, and 5 bases had no gene match. The CDR3 loop spans 14 amino acids. Germline-derived CDR1 and CDR2 are SGHVS and FQNEAQ. CDR3 region: CASSPLTGSYEQYF. The CDR3 DNA sequence: TGTGCCAGCAGCCCCCTGACAGGGTCCTACGAGCAGTACTTC.

This clone was counted only a few times. V usage is TRBV6-1 and J usage is TRBJ2-5; D gene uncertain. Trimming took 4 bases from V and 3 from J, leaving 15 bases between them. The length of the CDR3 is 15 residues. Germline V gene lookup returns CDR1 MNHNS and CDR2 SASEGT. The CDR3 DNA reads as TGTGCCAGCAGTGCTGGACCCTACCCCAAAGAGACCCAGTACTTC. Encoded protein: CASSAGPYPKETQYF.

This clone was recorded a few times. Other nucleotide sequences from this sample produce the same CDR3. V is TRBV30 and J is TRBJ1-4; D might be TRBD1 (5 bases). This CDR3 is 15 amino acids long. The germline gives CDR1 GTSNPN, CDR2 SVGIG (reference sequence). V gave up 0 bases and J gave up 7 bases, with 15 bases separating them. CDR3 coding DNA: TGTGCCTGGAGTGTACGTACAGGAGGTGGTGAAAAACTGTTTTTT. Amino acid sequence: CAWSVRTGGGEKLFF.

This clone was counted between two and nine times. The V call is TRBV11-2, the J call TRBJ1-2; D not certain. There are 13 residues in the CDR3. Germline V gives CDR1 SGHAT, CDR2 FQNNGV. Trimming stripped 0 bases from V and 12 bases from J, with 14 bases between. CDR3 coding DNA: TGTGCCAGCAGCTTAGATCGGCTGGGGTCTGACACCTTC. Translated, it gives CASSLDRLGSDTF.

V is TRBV4-3 and J is TRBJ1-5; TRBD1 aligns across 7 bases. The CDR3 runs to 16 residues. The V gene's germline CDR1 is LGHNA and CDR2 YSLEER. The V and J ends lost 5 bases and 4 bases, in that order; junction bases with no gene match: 11. This CDR3 reads CASSDWTGQENQPQHF. CDR3 nucleotide sequence: TGCGCCAGCAGCGATTGGACCGGACAGGAAAATCAGCCCCAGCATTTT.